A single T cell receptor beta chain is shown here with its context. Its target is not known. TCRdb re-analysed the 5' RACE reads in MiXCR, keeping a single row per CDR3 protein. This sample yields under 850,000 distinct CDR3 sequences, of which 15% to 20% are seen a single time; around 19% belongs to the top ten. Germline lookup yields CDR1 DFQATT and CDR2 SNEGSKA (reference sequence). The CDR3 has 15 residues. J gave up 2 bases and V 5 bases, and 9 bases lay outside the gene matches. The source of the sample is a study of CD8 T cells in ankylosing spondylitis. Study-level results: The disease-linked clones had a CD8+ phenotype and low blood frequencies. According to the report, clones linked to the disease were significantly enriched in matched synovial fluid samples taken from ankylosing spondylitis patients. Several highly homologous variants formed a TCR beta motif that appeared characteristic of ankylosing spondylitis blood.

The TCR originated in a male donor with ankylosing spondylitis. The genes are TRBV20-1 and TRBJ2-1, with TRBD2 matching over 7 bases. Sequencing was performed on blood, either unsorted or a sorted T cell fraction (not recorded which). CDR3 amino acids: CSAGGLAETYNEQFF. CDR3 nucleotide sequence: TGCAGTGCTGGGGGTCTAGCGGAGACCTACAATGAGCAGTTCTTC.